This is a list of T cell receptor beta chains from one sample in a study of pediatric ulcerative colitis. Using immunoSEQ multiplex PCR, the repertoire was profiled, and TCRdb retains in-frame clones only, with some absent. The sample has roughly 25,000 clones; 70% to 75% are singletons. The sample consisted of gut tissue. These receptors originate from a boy aged 5-17 years with severe ulcerative colitis. Both conserved end residues are part of each CDR3. A D gene is named only where the DNA matches it firmly. Clone size is not always given. Where it is, it says once, few, many or a class for expanded clones.

TRBJ2-5 NA 14 TRBV19 NA TGTGCCAGTAGTGCGAGGGGGTCGCAAGAGACCCAGTACTTC CASSARGSQETQYF
TRBJ2-3 NA 16 TRBV21-1 few TGTGCCAGCCACCCTGTAAACGGGACTAGCACAGATACGCAGTATTTT CASHPVNGTSTDTQYF
TRBJ2-7 TRBD1 16 TRBV11-2 NA TGTGCCAGCAGTCCCTCAGCCGGGACAGGCACCTACGAGCAGTACTTC CASSPSAGTGTYEQYF
TRBJ1-4 TRBD1 14 TRBV19 NA TGTGCCAGTACCCCGACAGGGCCAAATGAAAAACTGTTTTTT CASTPTGPNEKLFF
TRBJ2-1 NA 14 TRBV30 NA TGTGCCTGGAAACTGGAGTCGGCCTACAATGAGCAGTTCTTC CAWKLESAYNEQFF
TRBJ2-1 TRBD2 14 TRBV25-1 few TGTGCCAGCAGTGATAGGTGGAGCGGGAGACGTTCGTTCTTC CASSDRWSGRRSFF
TRBJ2-7 TRBD1 15 TRBV7-9 NA TGTGCCAGCAGCCTGACAGGGTTTAATACTTACGAGCAGTACTTC CASSLTGFNTYEQYF
TRBJ1-1 NA 12 TRBV9 few TGTGCCAGCTCAGGACTGAACACTGAAGCTTTCTTT CASSGLNTEAFF
TRBJ1-3 NA 13 TRBV4-3 few TGCGCCAGCAGCCAAGCCTTTGGAAACACCATATATTTT CASSQAFGNTIYF
TRBJ2-7 NA 15 TRBV5-1 NA TGCGCCAGCTCCCCCAGGGGAGGAGTCACCTACGAGCAGTACTTC CASSPRGGVTYEQYF
TRBJ2-7 NA 13 TRBV2 NA TGTGCCAGCAGTCCCCAGGGGAACTACGAGCAGTACTTC CASSPQGNYEQYF
TRBJ1-1 NA 11 TRBV20-1 NA TGCAGTGCTAGGGGGGACACTGAAGCTTTCTTT CSARGDTEAFF
TRBJ2-7 TRBD2 16 TRBV25-1 NA TGTGCCAGCAGTCCCCTGCTGGCGGGAGGACCCTACGAGCAGTACTTC CASSPLLAGGPYEQYF
TRBJ2-2 NA 12 TRBV11-2 NA TGTGCCAGCAGCTTAGATAAGGGGGGGATGTTTTTT CASSLDKGGMFF
TRBJ2-1 TRBD1 16 TRBV29-1 NA TGCAGCGTTGGGATTTTCGGGACAGGGCAGGGCAATGAGCAGTTCTTC CSVGIFGTGQGNEQFF
TRBJ1-3 NA 14 TRBV28 NA TGTGCCAGCAGTTTATCAACAACTGGAAACACCATATATTTT CASSLSTTGNTIYF